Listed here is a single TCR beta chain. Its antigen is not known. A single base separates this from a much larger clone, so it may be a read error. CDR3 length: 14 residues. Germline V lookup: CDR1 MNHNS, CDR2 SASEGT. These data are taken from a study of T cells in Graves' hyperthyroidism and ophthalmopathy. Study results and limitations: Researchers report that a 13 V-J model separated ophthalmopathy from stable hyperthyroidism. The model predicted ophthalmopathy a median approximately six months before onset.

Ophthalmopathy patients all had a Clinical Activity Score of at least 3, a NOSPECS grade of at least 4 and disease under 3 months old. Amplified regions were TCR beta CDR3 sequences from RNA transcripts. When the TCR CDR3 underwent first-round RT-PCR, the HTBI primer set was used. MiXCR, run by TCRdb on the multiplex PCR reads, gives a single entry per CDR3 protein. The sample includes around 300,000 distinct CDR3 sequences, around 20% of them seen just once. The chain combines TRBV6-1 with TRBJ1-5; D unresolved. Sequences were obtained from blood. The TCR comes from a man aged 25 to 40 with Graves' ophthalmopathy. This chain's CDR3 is CAGSLGRDNQPQHF. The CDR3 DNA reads TGTGCCGGCAGTCTCGGACGGGATAATCAGCCCCAGCATTTT.